This T cell receptor beta chain was sequenced during a study of T cell responses to AZD1222 COVID-19 vaccine. The wider study: Pooled in the analysis were second doses at about 4 or about 12 weeks.

The study, taken as a whole, reports: Baseline serology detected seropositivity in only a handful of AZD1222 recipients. At 160-218 and 743-854, vaccine-associated CD4 TCRs were dominant, and they spanned spike. After the peak T cell response, and only then, were repertoires sampled.

Trimming took off 3 bases at V and 6 bases at J, with 16 bases between the two ends. The CDR3 runs 16 residues. Looked up from germline, CDR1 is SGDLS and CDR2 is YYNGEE. The table came from immunoSEQ multiplex PCR; TCRdb's copy has only in-frame clones and leaves some out. Counted here are about 110,000 clones, 70% to 90% occurring once; the ten biggest clones make up 3% to 3.5%. A remark on this clone: Its antigen is unknown.

This sequence joins TRBV9 and TRBJ1-6, with TRBD1 as a possible D gene (6 bases). This sequence originates from an adult in good health. Here the sequenced sample was peripheral blood, taken on day 0 of AZD1222 vaccination. CDR3 sequence reads: CASSGPGTLGNSPLHF. Written as DNA, the CDR3 is TGTGCCAGCAGCGGGCCCGGGACACTCGGTAATTCACCCCTCCACTTT.